This entry is about one T cell receptor beta chain. Its cognate antigen is unknown. This entry is derived from a study of T cell responses to AZD1222 COVID-19 vaccine. Study-wide findings and caveats: Sampled repertoires all dated from after the peak T cell response. Regions 160-218 and 743-854 dominated among vaccine-associated CD4 TCRs spanning spike.

Clones were read by immunoSEQ multiplex PCR, and TCRdb kept only the in-frame ones, dropping some. Among roughly 25,000 clones listed, approximately 86% were seen once. This CDR3 is 13 amino acids long. V was shortened by 0 bases and J by 8 bases, with 10 bases between the two germline ends. The rearrangement joins TRBV12-3 or TRBV12-4 to TRBJ1-2; D remains unclear. The sample was peripheral blood, taken 28 days after the second AZD1222 dose. This TCR came from an adult who received the AZD1222 COVID-19 vaccine. CDR3 in amino acids: CASSLAHTGGYTF. The CDR3 nucleotides read TGTGCCAGCAGTTTAGCCCACACTGGGGGCTACACCTTC.